What follows is one TCR beta chain and its context. This CDR3 region has 16 residues. CDR1 SGHTA and CDR2 FQGTGA come from the germline V gene. V dropped 1 base and J dropped 3; count of bases not matched to a gene: 6. Original methodology: Quantification of nucleated cells was approximated via reference gene primer amplification. Profiled with immunoSEQ multiplex PCR; TCRdb holds only in-frame clones, not every one. Clone size and V and J calls were adopted from that table, with D and trimming inferred from the DNA. Of about 39,000 clones listed, roughly three quarters are singletons. This record comes from a study of blood T cell repertoires in COVID-19. At the level of the study: The study drew acute and convalescent COVID-19 samples from the United States, Italy and Spain. In each case, the material was cDNA or gDNA derived from T cells, B-cell-depleted T cells, or PBMCs.

Sequenced material: peripheral blood. The clonotype was recovered from an elderly man with acute or convalescent COVID-19. This chain connects TRBV7-3 to TRBJ2-7, with TRBD2 identical over 10 bases. The chain's CDR3 is CASSLIRTSGNYEQYF. The CDR3 nucleotides are TGTGCCAGCAGCTTAATTCGGACTAGCGGCAACTACGAGCAGTACTTC.